This is a list of T cell receptor beta chains from one sample in a study of shared clonotypes between healthy human individuals. Here immunoSEQ multiplex PCR was the method, and the copy in TCRdb shows in-frame clones only, minus some. The data hold about 480,000 clones, with over 75% observed a single time. Sequencing was done on a sample of PBMCs. The receptors shown here come from a middle-aged woman in good health. Some clones in this sample may be carry-over from other donors' samples. The CDR3 runs from the conserved cysteine through the conserved F or W. Each record gives: clone size, V gene, J gene, D gene, CDR3 DNA, CDR3 protein. D genes are given only for firm matches. Clone size is shown for a subset of rows, as once, few, many or a class of expanded clone.

NA	TRBV28	TRBJ1-1	NA	TGTGCCAGCAGTTCCGGACGTGGCCGGGGGGCTTTCTTT	CASSSGRGRGAFF
NA	TRBV5-5	TRBJ2-3	NA	TGTGCCACCAGTGGGGGAGCGACAGATACGCAGTATTTT	CATSGGATDTQYF
NA	TRBV30	TRBJ1-2	NA	TGTGCCTGGGAAGTGAACTATGGCTACACCTTC	CAWEVNYGYTF
NA	TRBV27	TRBJ1-1	NA	TGTGCCAGCAGTTTATTTGGAATTAACACTGAAGCTTTCTTT	CASSLFGINTEAFF
NA	TRBV10-3	TRBJ2-3	NA	TGTGCCATCACGGCGGGCCCCGGAGATACGCAGTATTTT	CAITAGPGDTQYF
NA	TRBV5-1	TRBJ2-7	NA	TGCGCCAGCAGCTTGGAGGGGACCGGCTTTGGAGAGCAGTACTTC	CASSLEGTGFGEQYF
NA	TRBV5-6	TRBJ2-1	NA	TGTGCCAGCAGCTTGTTGGGCATTGAGCAGTTCTTC	CASSLLGIEQFF
few	TRBV11-3	TRBJ2-7	TRBD1	TGTGCCAGCAGCTTAGCCGGGACAGGGAACGAGCAGTACTTC	CASSLAGTGNEQYF
NA	TRBV11-3	TRBJ1-1	NA	TGTGCCAGCAGCTCGGACAGATTGAACACTGAAGCTTTCTTT	CASSSDRLNTEAFF
NA	TRBV7-8	TRBJ1-1	NA	TGTGCCAGCAGCTTAGCCAGGGTCCCTAACACTGAAGCTTTCTTT	CASSLARVPNTEAFF
NA	TRBV7-2	TRBJ2-5	TRBD2	TGTGCCAGCAGCCCCGGCGGGACTACATATGGAGAGACCCAGTACTTC	CASSPGGTTYGETQYF
few	TRBV5-1	TRBJ1-5	NA	TGCGCCAGCAGCTTGGGGGTCCCAGGGGGCAATCAGCCCCAGCATTTT	CASSLGVPGGNQPQHF
NA	TRBV5-1	TRBJ2-7	NA	TGCGCCAGCAGCTTCGGGGTACAGTCCTACGAGCAGTACTTC	CASSFGVQSYEQYF
NA	TRBV28	TRBJ2-2	NA	TGTGCCAGCAGTTTCGATACAGGGTTCACCGGGGAGCTGTTTTTT	CASSFDTGFTGELFF
few	TRBV6-5	TRBJ2-7	NA	TGTGCCAGCAGTCCTAGCGAGGCCTACGAGCAGTACTTC	CASSPSEAYEQYF
NA	TRBV29-1	TRBJ2-7	NA	TGCAGCGCCGGGGGCGGCAGGGGGTCCTACGAGCAGTACTTC	CSAGGGRGSYEQYF
NA	TRBV18	TRBJ2-7	TRBD1	TGTGCCAGCTCAACCCTGGGGACAGCGATGATCTACGAGCAGTACTTC	CASSTLGTAMIYEQYF
NA	TRBV5-4	TRBJ2-3	NA	TGTGCCAGCAGCTTGGACAGGACAGATACGCAGTATTTT	CASSLDRTDTQYF
few	TRBV28	TRBJ1-2	NA	TGTGCCAGCAGTTTGGCTAACTATGGCTACACCTTC	CASSLANYGYTF
NA	TRBV5-4	TRBJ1-6	TRBD1	TGTGCCAGCAGCCCGGACAGGGCCAACAATTCACCCCTCCACTTT	CASSPDRANNSPLHF
NA	TRBV2	TRBJ2-7	NA	TGTGCCAGCCAGGGTGGCTACGAGCAGTACTTC	CASQGGYEQYF
NA	TRBV28	TRBJ2-2	TRBD1	TGTGCCAGCAGTTTTTCAGGGGGCGGCACCGGGGAGCTGTTTTTT	CASSFSGGGTGELFF
NA	TRBV7-3	TRBJ2-7	TRBD1	TGTGCCAGCAGCTTAGGTGGGACAGGATCCTACGAGCAGTACTTC	CASSLGGTGSYEQYF
NA	TRBV5-4	TRBJ2-5	NA	TGTGCCAGCAGCTCCGACGGGATAGAGACCCAGTACTTC	CASSSDGIETQYF
NA	TRBV7-8	TRBJ2-3	NA	TGTGCCAGCAGCTTAGGCGGGGTCACAGATACGCAGTATTTT	CASSLGGVTDTQYF
NA	TRBV7-6	TRBJ1-1	NA	TGTGCCAGCAGCTTACTGGGTATCCGTCTTCGAGCTAACACTGAAGCTTTCTTT	CASSLLGIRLRANTEAFF
NA	TRBV29-1	TRBJ2-7	TRBD2	TGCAGCGTTGGTACTAGCGGGAGAGAAGAGCAGTACTTC	CSVGTSGREEQYF
NA	TRBV19	TRBJ1-5	NA	TGTGCCAGTAGTATTAGGGGGGGGACATCTAGCAATCAGCCCCAGCATTTT	CASSIRGGTSSNQPQHF
NA	TRBV27	TRBJ2-2	NA	TGTGCCAGCAGTTTATCGGGCAGGGTCGGGGAGCTGTTTTTT	CASSLSGRVGELFF
NA	TRBV5-1	TRBJ2-1	TRBD2	TGCGCCAGCACCCTGGCGGCTAGCGGGCCCTCCTACAATGAGCAGTTCTTC	CASTLAASGPSYNEQFF
NA	TRBV2	TRBJ2-2	NA	TGTGCCAGCAGGTCTTCGTATCTAGCGCTGGGGGTGTTTTTT	CASRSSYLALGVFF
NA	TRBV2	TRBJ1-5	TRBD1	TGTGCCAGCAAATCGGACAGGGGAGACAATCAGCCCCAGCATTTT	CASKSDRGDNQPQHF
NA	TRBV6-6	TRBJ1-2	NA	TGTGCCAGCAGTGTGAGCTATGGCTACACCTTC	CASSVSYGYTF
NA	TRBV5-4	TRBJ2-2	TRBD2	TGTGCCAGCAGCTTCCCAGCGGGAGGAACCAACACCGGGGAGCTGTTTTTT	CASSFPAGGTNTGELFF
NA	TRBV5-1	TRBJ2-1	TRBD2	TGCGCCAGCAGCTTTAGCGGGAGTTCCTACAATGAGCAGTTCTTC	CASSFSGSSYNEQFF
NA	TRBV7-3	TRBJ2-1	NA	TGTGCCAGCAGCTTAACGGGTTCTTACACGGACAATGAGCAGTTCTTC	CASSLTGSYTDNEQFF
NA	TRBV11-1	TRBJ2-3	NA	TGTGCCAGCAGCTTACCGGGAAAAGATACGCAGTATTTT	CASSLPGKDTQYF
NA	TRBV18	TRBJ2-1	NA	TGTGCCAGCTCACCAGCTCAGCAGCGCCTTCAGGTGGAGCAGTTCTTC	CASSPAQQRLQVEQFF
NA	TRBV5-4	TRBJ2-2	NA	TGTGCCAGCAGCTTGGGGGGGACTCACACCGGGGAGCTGTTTTTT	CASSLGGTHTGELFF
once	TRBV5-8	TRBJ1-5	TRBD1	TGTGCCAGCAGCTTACAGGGGGGAAGTCAGCCCCAGCATTTT	CASSLQGGSQPQHF
NA	TRBV10-2	TRBJ1-2	NA	TGCGCCAGCAGTGAGTCGGCATACTATGGCTACACCTTC	CASSESAYYGYTF
few	TRBV5-1	TRBJ2-5	NA	TGCGCCAGCAGGCAACAGCAAGAGACCCAGTACTTC	CASRQQQETQYF
NA	TRBV4-1	TRBJ1-5	NA	TGCGCCAGCAGCCAATCGGGATGGGTAGGTCAGCCCCAGCATTTT	CASSQSGWVGQPQHF
NA	TRBV7-6	TRBJ2-5	TRBD1	TGTGCCAGCAGCACGACAGGGCGTGGGGAGACCCAGTACTTC	CASSTTGRGETQYF
NA	TRBV6-6	TRBJ2-2	NA	TGTGCCAGCAGTTACTCGACGGTGAACACCGGGGAGCTGTTTTTT	CASSYSTVNTGELFF
NA	TRBV13	TRBJ2-3	TRBD2	TGTGCCAGCAGTCAGAGGCTAGCGGGAGGGAACACAGATACGCAGTATTTT	CASSQRLAGGNTDTQYF
few	TRBV6-4	TRBJ2-1	NA	TGTGCCAGCAGTGACTCACTAGAGCGCAATGAGCAGTTCTTC	CASSDSLERNEQFF
many	TRBV28	TRBJ1-3	TRBD1	TGTGCCAGCAGACAGGGCCCGGGACAGGTCGGTTCGGGAAACACCATATATTTT	CASRQGPGQVGSGNTIYF
NA	TRBV2	TRBJ1-2	NA	TGTGCCAGCAGGGGGGGCACACAGAACTATGGCTACACCTTC	CASRGGTQNYGYTF
NA	TRBV28	TRBJ2-7	TRBD2	TGTGCCAGCAGTACAACACGGGGGGTAGTGCTGTACTTC	CASSTTRGVVLYF
NA	TRBV6-5	TRBJ2-7	NA	TGTGCCAGCAGTTACTCGTACCAATCCTACGAGCAGTACTTC	CASSYSYQSYEQYF
NA	TRBV29-1	TRBJ2-7	TRBD2	TGCAGCGCCTCACCCGGCGGGAGGGCCTCGGGAGAGCAGTACTTC	CSASPGGRASGEQYF
NA	TRBV15	TRBJ1-1	NA	TGTGCCACCAGCGTGGACCCGGGGGCTGAAGCTTTCTTT	CATSVDPGAEAFF
few	TRBV28	TRBJ1-2	NA	TGTGCCAGCAAACCGCAGGGGTCCTATGGCTACACCTTC	CASKPQGSYGYTF